The 13 T cell receptor beta chains listed next were all sequenced from one sample in a study of T cells in Graves' hyperthyroidism and ophthalmopathy. Amplified regions were TCR beta CDR3 sequences from RNA transcripts. A set of HTBI primers served as the primers for a first-round RT-PCR of the TCR CDR3. Each CDR3 protein gets one entry after TCRdb re-called the multiplex PCR reads with MiXCR. The sample records fewer than 450,000 distinct CDR3 sequences, approximately 18% being singletons. Sequenced sample: blood. These receptors all come from a woman aged 25 to 39 with Graves' hyperthyroidism that later progressed to Graves' ophthalmopathy.

Comment on this clonotype: A much larger clone differs by one base, so this may be a read error. The rearrangement uses TRBV6-1 and TRBJ2-1; TRBD1 is a possible D gene (6 bases). The length of the CDR3 is 15 residues. Per germline, CDR1 MNHNS and CDR2 SASEGT. CDR3 loop: CVSSELGRGYNEQFF. The CDR3 DNA reads TGTGTCAGCAGTGAATTGGGCAGGGGCTACAATGAGCAGTTCTTC.

The table lists this clonotype with many counts. The chain is built from TRBV28 and TRBJ2-5, with 9 bases fitting TRBD1. Germline V gene sequence: CDR1 MDHEN, CDR2 SYDVKM. V shed 5 bases, J shed 3 bases, and the junction held 10 bases outside the gene matches. This CDR3 has 16 residues. CDR3 amino acids: CASSLTPGQGEETQYF. The CDR3 coding sequence is TGTGCCAGCAGTCTAACTCCGGGACAGGGAGAAGAGACCCAGTACTTC.

To note about this clonotype: Possible read error: a much larger clone is one base away. V and J are TRBV6-5 and TRBJ2-1, with TRBD2 identical over 10 bases. Germline loops: CDR1 MNHEY, CDR2 SVGAGI. The CDR3 runs 14 residues. The CDR3 loop reads CASSYSGTSDEQLF. DNA of the CDR3: TGTGCCAGCAGTTACTCCGGGACTAGCGATGAGCAGCTCTTC.

This chain links TRBV24-1 with TRBJ2-2; tentatively, D is TRBD1 (6 bases). Germline CDR1 KGHDR, CDR2 SFDVKD. Trimming shortened V by 3 bases and J by 2 bases, and 12 bases separated the two germline ends. CDR3 length: 16 amino acids. CDR3: CATSDTRDTNTGELFF. CDR3 coding DNA: TGTGCCACCAGTGATACTCGGGACACCAACACCGGGGAGCTGTTTTTT.

This clonotype was counted many times. This chain connects TRBV2 to TRBJ1-1; 7 bases fit TRBD1. There are 15 residues in the CDR3. Trimming cost V 3 bases and J 1 base; bases outside gene matches: 5. Looked up from germline, CDR1 is SNHLY and CDR2 is FYNNEI. In DNA form, the CDR3 reads TGTGCCAGCAGTGATAGCAGGGGGGGGAACACTGAAGCTTTCTTT. Protein product: CASSDSRGGNTEAFF.

This clonotype was recorded only once. A read error may be the cause here, since a much bigger clone is one base away. The chain carries TRBV3-1 and TRBJ2-1; perhaps TRBD1 as D (8 bases). The CDR3 sequence is 14 residues long. CDR1 is LGHDT, CDR2 YNNKEL, per germline (reference sequence). The CDR3 DNA follows: TGTGTCAGCAGCCACAGGGGGGGGAGCGATGAGCAGTTCTTC. This translates into CVSSHRGGSDEQFF.

The table lists this clonotype with many counts. The CDR3: CASSVSGLAGLYEQYF. The CDR3 DNA reads TGTGCCAGCAGCGTTTCAGGACTAGCGGGCCTCTACGAGCAGTACTTC. This sequence joins TRBV9 and TRBJ2-7, with 11 bases lining up with TRBD2. Germline trimming cut 2 bases from V and 3 bases from J; bases unmatched to any gene: 7. The CDR3 totals 16 residues. In germline, CDR1 is SGDLS, CDR2 YYNGEE.

The genes are TRBV6-1 and TRBJ2-1, with 10 bases lining up with TRBD2. Trimming removed 6 bases from V and 6 bases from J; junction bases left unmatched: 17. The CDR3 extends over 18 amino acids. The V gene's germline CDR1 is MNHNS and CDR2 SASEGT. Written as DNA, the CDR3 is TGTGCCAGCAGCTCCCACCGGCTAGCGGGAGTTTCATTCAATGAGCAGTTCTTC. Its translation: CASSSHRLAGVSFNEQFF.

The chain employs TRBV28 and TRBJ1-4, with 7 bases identical to TRBD1. The CDR3 totals 13 residues. The V gene's germline CDR1 is MDHEN and CDR2 SYDVKM. J lost 4 bases, V lost 7 bases, and 3 bases had no gene match. DNA of the CDR3: TGTGCCAGCAACAGGGGACTTAATGAAAAACTGTTTTTT. It translates to CASNRGLNEKLFF.

The chain employs TRBV3-1 and TRBJ2-2; no reliable D call. The germline CDR1 and CDR2 sequences are LGHDT and YNNKEL (reference sequence). This CDR3 region has 13 residues. The V end was cut by 3 bases, the J end by 4 bases, with 6 bases between. This chain's CDR3 is CASSHRATGELFF. The CDR3 DNA reads as TGTGCCAGCAGCCACAGAGCCACCGGGGAGCTGTTTTTT.

This clonotype was seen a handful of times. The CDR3 DNA follows: TGTGCCAGCAGCAGCCTAGCGGGGGACTCCTACAATGAGCAGTTCTTC. This gives the protein CASSSLAGDSYNEQFF. The chain recombines TRBV27 with TRBJ2-1; TRBD2 agrees at 10 bases. Germline V lookup: CDR1 MNHEY, CDR2 SMNVEV (reference sequence). Trimming removed 6 bases from V and 0 bases from J; junction bases left unmatched: 5. The CDR3 contains 16 residues.

As for this clonotype: A read error may be the cause here, since a much bigger clone is one base away. The rearrangement joins TRBV28 to TRBJ1-5; 7 bases are shared with TRBD1. Per germline, CDR1 MDHEN and CDR2 SYDVKM. V shed 3 bases, J shed 4 bases, and the junction held 6 bases outside the gene matches. This CDR3 is built from 15 residues. The CDR3 region has the DNA TGTGCCAGCAGTTTCGGGACAGAAGGGAATCAGCCCCAGCATTTT. Amino acids: CASSFGTEGNQPQHF.

About this clonotype: A much larger clone lies a single base off, so this may be a read error. The CDR3 is CASRDRTYAQYF. The DNA of the CDR3 is TGTGCCAGCCGGGACAGGACCTACGCGCAGTACTTC. The chain joins TRBV28 to TRBJ2-7, with TRBD1 identical over 8 bases. The germline gives CDR1 MDHEN, CDR2 SYDVKM. The CDR3 sequence is 12 residues long.